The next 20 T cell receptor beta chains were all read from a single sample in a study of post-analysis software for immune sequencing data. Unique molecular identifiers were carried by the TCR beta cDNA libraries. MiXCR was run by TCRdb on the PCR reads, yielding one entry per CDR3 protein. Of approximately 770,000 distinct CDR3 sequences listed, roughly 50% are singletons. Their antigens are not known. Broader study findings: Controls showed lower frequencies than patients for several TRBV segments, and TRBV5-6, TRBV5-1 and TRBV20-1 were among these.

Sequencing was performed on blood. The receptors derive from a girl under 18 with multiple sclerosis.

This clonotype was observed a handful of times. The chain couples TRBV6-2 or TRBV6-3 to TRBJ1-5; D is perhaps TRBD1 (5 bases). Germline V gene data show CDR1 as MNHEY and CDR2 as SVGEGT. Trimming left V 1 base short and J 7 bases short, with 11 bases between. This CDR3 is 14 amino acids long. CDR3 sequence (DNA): TGTGCCAGCAGTTACTGGGACTTCCAGCAGCCCCAGCATTTT. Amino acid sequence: CASSYWDFQQPQHF.

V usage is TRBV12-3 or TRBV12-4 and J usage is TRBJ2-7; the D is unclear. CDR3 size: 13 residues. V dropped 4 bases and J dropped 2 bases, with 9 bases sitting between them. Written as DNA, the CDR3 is TGTGCCAGCAGTTGGGCTACGACCTACGAGCAGTACTTC. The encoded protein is CASSWATTYEQYF.

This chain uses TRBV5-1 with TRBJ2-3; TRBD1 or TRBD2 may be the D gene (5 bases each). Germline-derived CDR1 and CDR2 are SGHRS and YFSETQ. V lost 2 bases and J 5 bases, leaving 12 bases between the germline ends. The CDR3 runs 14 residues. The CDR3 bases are TGCGCCAGCAGCTTTTCCGGTGGGGGAGATACGCAGTATTTT. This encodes CASSFSGGGDTQYF. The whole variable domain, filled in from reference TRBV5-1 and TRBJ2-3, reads KAGVTQTPRYLIKTRGQQVTLSCSPISGHRSVSWYQQTPGQGLQFLFEYFSETQRNKGNFPGRFSGRQFSNSRSEMNVSTLELGDSALYLCASSFSGGGDTQYFGPGTRLTVL.

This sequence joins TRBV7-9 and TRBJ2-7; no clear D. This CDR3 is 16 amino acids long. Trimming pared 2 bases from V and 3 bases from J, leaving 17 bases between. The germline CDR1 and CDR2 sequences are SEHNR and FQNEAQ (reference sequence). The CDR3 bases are TGTGCCAGCAGCTTATCAGGCAGTGTTACCTACTACGAGCAGTACTTC. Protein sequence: CASSLSGSVTYYEQYF.

CDR3 amino acids: CASSLQGQSRTQYF. In nucleotides, the CDR3 is TGTGCCAGCAGTTTACAGGGCCAATCGAGGACCCAGTACTTC. The rearrangement links TRBV27 to TRBJ2-5; TRBD1 is a possible D gene (5 bases). V lost 2 bases, J lost 7 bases, and 14 bases lay in between. Germline values: CDR1 MNHEY, CDR2 SMNVEV (reference sequence). The CDR3 spans 14 residues.

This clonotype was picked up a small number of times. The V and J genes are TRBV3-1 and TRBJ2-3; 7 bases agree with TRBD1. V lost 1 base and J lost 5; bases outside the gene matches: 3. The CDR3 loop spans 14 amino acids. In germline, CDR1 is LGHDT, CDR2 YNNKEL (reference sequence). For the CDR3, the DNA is TGTGCCAGCAGCCAAGGGGACAGAGGAGATACGCAGTATTTT. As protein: CASSQGDRGDTQYF.

The CDR3 DNA is TGTGCCAGGGAGGGTTTGGGCTCCGAGCAGTACTTC. This sequence encodes CAREGLGSEQYF. The chain links TRBV6-2 or TRBV6-3 to TRBJ2-7; possibly TRBD2 for D (6 bases). CDR1 and CDR2 (germline): MNHEY, SVGEGT. The CDR3 runs to 12 residues. V was shortened by 9 bases and J by 6 bases, with 15 bases between the two germline ends.

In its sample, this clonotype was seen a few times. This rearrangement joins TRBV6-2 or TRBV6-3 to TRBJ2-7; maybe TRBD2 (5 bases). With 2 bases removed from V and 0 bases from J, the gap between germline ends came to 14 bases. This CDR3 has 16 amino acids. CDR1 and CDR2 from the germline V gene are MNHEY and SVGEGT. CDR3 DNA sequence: TGTGCCAGCAGTTACCCTGGACTCCGTGCCTCCTACGAGCAGTACTTC. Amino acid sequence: CASSYPGLRASYEQYF.

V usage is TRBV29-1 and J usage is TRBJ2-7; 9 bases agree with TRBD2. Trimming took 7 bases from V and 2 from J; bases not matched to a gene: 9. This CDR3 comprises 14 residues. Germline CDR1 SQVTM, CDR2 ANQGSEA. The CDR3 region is CSASPTSGPYEQYF. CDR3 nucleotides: TGCAGCGCTTCCCCGACTAGCGGACCCTACGAGCAGTACTTC.

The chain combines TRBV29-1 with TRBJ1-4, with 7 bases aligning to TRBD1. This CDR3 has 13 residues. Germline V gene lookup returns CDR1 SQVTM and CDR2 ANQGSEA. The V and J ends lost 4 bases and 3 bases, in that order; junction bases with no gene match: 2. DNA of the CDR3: TGCAGCGTTGGCGGGACAGCTAATGAAAAACTGTTTTTT. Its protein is CSVGGTANEKLFF.

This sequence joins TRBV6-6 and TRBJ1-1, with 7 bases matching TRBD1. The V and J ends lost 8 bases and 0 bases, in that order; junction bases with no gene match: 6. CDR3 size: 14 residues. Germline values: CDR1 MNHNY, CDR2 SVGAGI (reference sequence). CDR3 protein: CASGDRVVNTEAFF. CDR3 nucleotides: TGTGCCAGCGGAGACAGGGTTGTGAACACTGAAGCTTTCTTT.

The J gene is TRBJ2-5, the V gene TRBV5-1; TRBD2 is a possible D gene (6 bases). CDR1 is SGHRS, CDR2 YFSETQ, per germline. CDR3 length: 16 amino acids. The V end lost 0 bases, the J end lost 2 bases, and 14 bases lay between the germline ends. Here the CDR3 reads CASSLVPGRGQETQYF. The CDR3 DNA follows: TGCGCCAGCAGCTTGGTCCCCGGGAGAGGGCAAGAGACCCAGTACTTC.

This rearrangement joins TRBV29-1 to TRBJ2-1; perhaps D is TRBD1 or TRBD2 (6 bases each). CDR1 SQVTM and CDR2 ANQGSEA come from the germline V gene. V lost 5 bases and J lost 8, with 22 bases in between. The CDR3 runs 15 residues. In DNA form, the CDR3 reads TGCAGCGTTTCTTTACAGGGCGGGATGAAGCATGAGCAGTTCTTC. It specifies CSVSLQGGMKHEQFF.

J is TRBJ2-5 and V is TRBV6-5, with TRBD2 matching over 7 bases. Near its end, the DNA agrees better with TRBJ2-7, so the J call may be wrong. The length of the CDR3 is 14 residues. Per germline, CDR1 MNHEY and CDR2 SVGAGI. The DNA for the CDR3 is TGTGCCAGCAGACCTTATTTCGGGGGGTACGAGCAGTACTTC. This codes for CASRPYFGGYEQYF.

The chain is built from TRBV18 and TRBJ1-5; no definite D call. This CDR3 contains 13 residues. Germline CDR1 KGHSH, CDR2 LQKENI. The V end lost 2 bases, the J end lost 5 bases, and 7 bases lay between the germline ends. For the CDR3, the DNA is TGTGCCAGCTCACCAAATCAAGATCAGCCCCAGCATTTT. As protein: CASSPNQDQPQHF.

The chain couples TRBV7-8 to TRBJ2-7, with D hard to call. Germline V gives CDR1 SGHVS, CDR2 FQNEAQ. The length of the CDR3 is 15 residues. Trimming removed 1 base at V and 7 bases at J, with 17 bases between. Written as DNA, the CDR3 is TGTGCCAGCAGCTTAGGGGTCCAACTCTACGGAGAGCAGTACTTC. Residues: CASSLGVQLYGEQYF. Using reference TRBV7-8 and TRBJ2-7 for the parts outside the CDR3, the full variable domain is GAGVSQSPRYKVAKRGQDVALRCDPISGHVSLFWYQQALGQGPEFLTYFQNEAQLDKSGLPSDRFFAERPEGSVSTLKIQRTQQEDSAVYLCASSLGVQLYGEQYFGPGTRLTVT.

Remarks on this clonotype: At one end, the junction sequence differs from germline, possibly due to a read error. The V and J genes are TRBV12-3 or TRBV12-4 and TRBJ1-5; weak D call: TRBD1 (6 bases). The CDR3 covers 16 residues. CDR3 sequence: CASSLSGIGGNRPQHF. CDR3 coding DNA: TGTGCCAGCAGTTTGTCTGGGATTGGGGGCAATCGGCCCCAGCATTTT.

The CDR3 spells CASSFGTTGANVLTF. CDR3 sequence (DNA): TGTGCCAGCAGCTTTGGAACAACTGGGGCCAACGTCCTGACTTTC. The J gene is TRBJ2-6, the V gene TRBV11-1; D gene unclear. Trimming stripped 3 bases from V and 2 bases from J, with 8 bases between. This CDR3 has 15 residues. Germline CDR1 and CDR2: SGHAT and FQDESV (reference sequence).

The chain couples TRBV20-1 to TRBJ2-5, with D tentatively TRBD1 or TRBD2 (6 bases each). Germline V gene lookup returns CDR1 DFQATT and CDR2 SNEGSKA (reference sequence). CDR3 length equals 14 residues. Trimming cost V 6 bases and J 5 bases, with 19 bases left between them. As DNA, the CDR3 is TGCAGTGCACGGGTACTCCAGGGGAGGGAGACCCAGTACTTC. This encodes CSARVLQGRETQYF.

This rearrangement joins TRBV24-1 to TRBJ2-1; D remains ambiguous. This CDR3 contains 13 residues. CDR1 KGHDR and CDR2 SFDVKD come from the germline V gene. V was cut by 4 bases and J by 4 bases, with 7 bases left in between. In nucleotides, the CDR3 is TGTGCCACCAGTGAGGAACTTTACAATGAGCAGTTCTTC. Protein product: CATSEELYNEQFF.